The 5 T cell receptor beta chains presented below share a single source sample, sequenced in a study of blood T cell repertoires in COVID-19. Profiling relied on immunoSEQ multiplex PCR, and the TCRdb table lists in-frame clones only, not all of them. The data contain 300,000 to 400,000 clones, 85% to 90% of them singletons. Sequencing was carried out using peripheral blood. Every receptor here comes from a woman between 50 and 59 years old with COVID-19, enrolled during active disease.

The chain uses TRBV7-9 and TRBJ2-5, with TRBD2 identical over 9 bases. Germline CDR1 and CDR2: SEHNR and FQNEAQ (reference sequence). The CDR3 runs 14 residues. The trim removed 5 bases at V and 1 base at J, leaving 2 bases unmatched. The CDR3 here is CASSPSGVQETQYF. The CDR3 DNA sequence: TGTGCCAGCAGCCCTAGCGGGGTCCAAGAGACCCAGTACTTC.

V usage is TRBV23-1 and J usage is TRBJ2-2, with 14 positions matching TRBD2. TRBV23-1 is noted as an ORF with a role that remains uncertain. The CDR3 covers 16 residues. With V trimmed by 8 bases and J by 4 bases, 6 bases remained unmatched. DNA for the CDR3: TGCGCCAGCCCCCCGACTAGCGGGAGGGTCACCGGGGAGCTGTTTTTT. Its translation is CASPPTSGRVTGELFF.

The table lists this clone with a count of one. The V gene is TRBV5-4, the J gene TRBJ2-3, with 11 bases identical to TRBD2. The germline V gene encodes CDR1 SGHNT and CDR2 YYREEE (reference sequence). Trimming removed 4 bases from V and 2 bases from J; junction bases left unmatched: 6. This CDR3 has 16 residues. CDR3 sequence reads: CASSHGLAGTTDTQYF. In DNA, the CDR3 is TGTGCCAGCAGCCATGGACTAGCGGGTACCACAGATACGCAGTATTTT. The full variable domain, rest sourced from reference TRBV5-4 and TRBJ2-3, is ETGVTQSPTHLIKTRGQQVTLRCSSQSGHNTVSWYQQALGQGPQFIFQYYREEENGRGNFPPRFSGLQFPNYSSELNVNALELDDSALYLCASSHGLAGTTDTQYFGPGTRLTVL.

The chain is built from TRBV18 and TRBJ2-1, with 9 bases matching TRBD2. The CDR3 is 16 residues long. CDR1 KGHSH and CDR2 LQKENI come from the germline V gene. The V gene end was trimmed by 3 bases and the J gene end by 2 bases; junction bases not matched to a gene: 5. The DNA for the CDR3 is TGTGCCAGCTCACCGGGAGCGGGAGGCCCCTACAATGAGCAGTTCTTC. Its protein is CASSPGAGGPYNEQFF.

Only one count was recorded for this clone. V and J are TRBV6-5 and TRBJ2-1, with TRBD1 matching over 9 bases. CDR1 is MNHEY and CDR2 is SVGAGI in the germline V gene. Trimming cost V 11 bases and J 14 bases; bases outside gene matches: 16. CDR3 size: 13 residues. CDR3 sequence: CASAVSPGQGKFF. In DNA form, the CDR3 reads TGTGCCTCGGCGGTTTCGCCGGGACAGGGAAAGTTCTTC.